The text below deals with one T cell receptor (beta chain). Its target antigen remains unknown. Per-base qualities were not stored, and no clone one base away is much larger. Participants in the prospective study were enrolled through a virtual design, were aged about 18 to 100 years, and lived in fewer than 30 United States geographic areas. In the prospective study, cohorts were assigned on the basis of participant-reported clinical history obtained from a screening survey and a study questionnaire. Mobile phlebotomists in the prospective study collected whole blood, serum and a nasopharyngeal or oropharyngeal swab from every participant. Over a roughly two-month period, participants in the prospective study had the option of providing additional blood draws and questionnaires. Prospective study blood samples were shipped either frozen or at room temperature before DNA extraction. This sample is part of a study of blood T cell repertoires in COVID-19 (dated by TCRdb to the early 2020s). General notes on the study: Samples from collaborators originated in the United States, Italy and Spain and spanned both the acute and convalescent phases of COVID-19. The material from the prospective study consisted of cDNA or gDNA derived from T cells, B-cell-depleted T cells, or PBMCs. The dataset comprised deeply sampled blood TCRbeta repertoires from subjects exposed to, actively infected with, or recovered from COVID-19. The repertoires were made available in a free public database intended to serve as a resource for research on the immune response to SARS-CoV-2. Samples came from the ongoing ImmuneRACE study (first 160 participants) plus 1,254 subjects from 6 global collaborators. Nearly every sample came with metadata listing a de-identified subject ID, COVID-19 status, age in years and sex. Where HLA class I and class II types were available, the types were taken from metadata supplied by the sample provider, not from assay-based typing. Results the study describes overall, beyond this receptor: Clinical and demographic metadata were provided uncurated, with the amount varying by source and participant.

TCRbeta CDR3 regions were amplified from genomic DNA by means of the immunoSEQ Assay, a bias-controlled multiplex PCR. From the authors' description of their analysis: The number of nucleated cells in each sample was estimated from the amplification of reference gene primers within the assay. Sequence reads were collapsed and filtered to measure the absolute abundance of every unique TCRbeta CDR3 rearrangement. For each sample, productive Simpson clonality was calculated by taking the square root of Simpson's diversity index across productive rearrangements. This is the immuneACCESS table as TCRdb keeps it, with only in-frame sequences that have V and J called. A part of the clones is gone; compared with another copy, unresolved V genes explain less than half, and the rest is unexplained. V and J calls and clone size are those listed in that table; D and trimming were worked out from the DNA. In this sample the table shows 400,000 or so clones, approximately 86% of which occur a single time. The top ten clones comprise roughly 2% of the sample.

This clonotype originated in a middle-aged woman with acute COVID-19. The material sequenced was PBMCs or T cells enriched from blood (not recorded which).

The nucleotide sequence reads as follows: TGTGCCAGCAACCGAAACAGGGGAAAATCTGGAAACACCATATATTTT. This codes for CASNRNRGKSGNTIYF. The chain couples TRBV5-5 to TRBJ1-3; TRBD1 fits 7 bases in the junction. V is pruned by 6 bases and J by 1 base, leaving 10 bases of the junction without a gene match. The germline V gene (reference sequence) specifies SGHKS as CDR1 and YYEKEE as CDR2. Its CDR3 holds 16 amino acids, cysteine through phenylalanine. Only CDR3 DNA remains: 48 bases, in frame from the first base.